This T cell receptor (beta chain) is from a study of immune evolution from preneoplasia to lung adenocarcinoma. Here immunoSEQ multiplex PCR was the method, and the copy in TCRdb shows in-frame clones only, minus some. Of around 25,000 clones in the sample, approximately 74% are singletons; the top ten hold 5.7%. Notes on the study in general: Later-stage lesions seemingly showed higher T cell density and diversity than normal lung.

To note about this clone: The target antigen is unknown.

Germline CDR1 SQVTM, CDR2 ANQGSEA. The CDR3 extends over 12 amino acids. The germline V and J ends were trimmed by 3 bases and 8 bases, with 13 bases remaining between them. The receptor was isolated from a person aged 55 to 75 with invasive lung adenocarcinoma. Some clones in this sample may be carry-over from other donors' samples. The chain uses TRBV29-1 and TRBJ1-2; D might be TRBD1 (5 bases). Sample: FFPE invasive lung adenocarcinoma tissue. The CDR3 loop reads CSVEGGGGGYTF. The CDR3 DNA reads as TGCAGCGTTGAGGGGGGAGGCGGGGGCTACACCTTC.